The 27 T cell receptor beta chains below were found in one sample sequenced in a study of cytomegalovirus exposure and HLA in healthy donors (dated by TCRdb to 2016 to 2017). Library preparation was by the immunoSEQ multiplex PCR assay. A mixture of 60 forward primers for TCR Vbeta segments and 13 reverse primers for TCR Jbeta segments was used in the multiplex PCR. The table was pulled from immuneACCESS by TCRdb, which kept in-frame rearrangements only. Such tables lose some clones; where checked, under half of the loss comes from unresolved V genes, and the rest has no known cause. The sample records 140,000 or so clones, over 65% of which are singletons. Clones ranked in the top ten supply roughly 4.5% of the sample. The sequenced material came from PBMCs. Every receptor here comes from a man between 18 and 29 years old in good health and CMV-seropositive.

In nucleotides, the CDR3 is TGTGCCACCTGGGCACTAGCGGACAATGAGCAGTTCTTC. Translation: CATWALADNEQFF. The chain combines TRBV15 with TRBJ2-1, with 8 bases aligning to TRBD2. The CDR3 runs 13 residues. Looked up from germline, CDR1 is LNHNV and CDR2 is YYDKDF (reference sequence). Trimming at V came to 8 bases and at J to 5 bases, leaving 5 bases not matched to a gene.

The chain carries TRBV15 and TRBJ1-2; 8 nucleotides agree with TRBD1. CDR1 and CDR2 from the germline V gene are LNHNV and YYDKDF (reference sequence). The CDR3 totals 16 residues. The J segment lost 1 base and the V segment lost 4 bases, leaving 8 bases of the junction unmatched. The CDR3 reads CATSTRTRGLNYGYTF. Here the CDR3 DNA reads TGTGCCACCAGCACCAGGACCAGGGGGCTTAACTATGGCTACACCTTC.

The chain combines TRBV28 with TRBJ1-5; tentative D call: TRBD1 (5 bases). CDR1 MDHEN and CDR2 SYDVKM come from the germline V gene. The V end lost 2 bases, the J end lost 3 bases, and 17 bases lay between the germline ends. The CDR3 spans 17 residues. The CDR3 here is CASSLPAGQGLNQPQHF. In DNA, the CDR3 is TGTGCCAGCAGTTTACCCGCCGGGCAGGGTCTCAATCAGCCCCAGCATTTT.

V is TRBV6-5 and J is TRBJ1-2, with TRBD1 as a possible D gene (5 bases). Trimming pared 4 bases from V and 3 bases from J, leaving 9 bases between. Looked up from germline, CDR1 is MNHEY and CDR2 is SVGAGI. The CDR3 covers 13 residues. The CDR3 loop is CASSSQEYYGYTF. The CDR3 DNA sequence: TGTGCCAGCAGTTCACAGGAATACTATGGCTACACCTTC.

The sample holds a few counts of this clone. The chain combines TRBV28 with TRBJ1-3; D uncertain. This CDR3 has 15 residues. The germline gives CDR1 MDHEN, CDR2 SYDVKM. The V and J ends lost 2 bases and 0 bases respectively, with 8 bases between them. The CDR3, as DNA: TGTGCCAGCAGTTTACCCCCCGGCTCTGGAAACACCATATATTTT. It is translated as CASSLPPGSGNTIYF.

The rearrangement joins TRBV9 to TRBJ2-1, with 8 bases aligning to TRBD1. Germline V CDR1 and CDR2: SGDLS, YYNGEE. V lost 0 bases and J lost 2; bases outside the gene matches: 7. The CDR3 consists of 17 residues. The CDR3 here is CASSVEGTGSAYNEQFF. In DNA, the CDR3 is TGTGCCAGCAGCGTAGAGGGGACAGGTAGCGCCTACAATGAGCAGTTCTTC.

V gene TRBV28 combines with J gene TRBJ1-2; 12 bases align to TRBD1. J gave up 3 bases and V 8 bases, and 10 bases lay outside the gene matches. The V gene's germline CDR1 is MDHEN and CDR2 SYDVKM. The CDR3 consists of 16 residues. The DNA for the CDR3 is TGTGCCAGCGGCCCGGGACAGGGGGCGACGTACTATGGCTACACCTTC. It encodes CASGPGQGATYYGYTF.

The V and J genes are TRBV4-3 and TRBJ2-5, with D unresolved. The CDR3 loop spans 15 amino acids. From germline, CDR1 is LGHNA and CDR2 YSLEER. Between the trimmed V and J ends, which lost 4 bases and 5 bases, there was a span of 17 bases. The CDR3 spells CASSPSLTNFETQYF. CDR3 sequence (DNA): TGCGCCAGCAGCCCCAGTTTAACTAACTTTGAGACCCAGTACTTC.

V gene TRBV7-8 combines with J gene TRBJ2-7, with D hard to call. Germline V gene data show CDR1 as SGHVS and CDR2 as FQNEAQ. The CDR3 runs to 12 residues. V lost 5 bases and J lost 3, with 8 bases in between. The CDR3 bases are TGTGCCAGCAGCACGGGTGTCTACGAGCAGTACTTC. This encodes CASSTGVYEQYF.

The chain uses TRBV13 and TRBJ1-5, with D possibly matching TRBD1 (5 bases). This CDR3 has 14 amino acids. Trimming shortened V by 2 bases and J by 3 bases, and 8 bases separated the two germline ends. Germline CDR1 PRHDT, CDR2 FYEKMQ (reference sequence). The CDR3 nucleotides are TGTGCCAGCAGCTTAAAACAGGTCAATCAGCCCCAGCATTTT. This codes for CASSLKQVNQPQHF. The full variable domain, rest sourced from reference TRBV13 and TRBJ1-5, is AAGVIQSPRHLIKEKRETATLKCYPIPRHDTVYWYQQGPGQDPQFLISFYEKMQSDKGSIPDRFSAQQFSDYHSELNMSSLELGDSALYFCASSLKQVNQPQHFGDGTRLSIL.

The rearrangement links TRBV19 to TRBJ2-1, with 7 bases identical to TRBD2. Germline values: CDR1 LNHDA, CDR2 SQIVND (reference sequence). After removal of 5 bases from V and 4 bases from J, the junction contained 5 bases not matched to a gene. The CDR3 covers 14 residues. The CDR3 region is CASSRGGGYNEQFF. CDR3 DNA: TGTGCCAGTAGTCGCGGGGGAGGGTACAATGAGCAGTTCTTC.

This sequence joins TRBV7-2 and TRBJ2-2; 12 nucleotides match TRBD2. Germline CDR1 and CDR2: SGHTA and FQGNSA. V gave up 2 bases and J gave up 6 bases; unmatched junction bases: 10. There are 18 residues in the CDR3. CDR3 DNA: TGTGCCAGCAGCTTAAGACTAGCGGGAGTGGGGCACGCCGGGGAGCTGTTTTTT. It encodes CASSLRLAGVGHAGELFF.

This rearrangement joins TRBV7-6 to TRBJ2-5, with unresolved D. Trimming removed 3 bases at V and 5 bases at J, with 13 bases between. The CDR3 extends over 14 amino acids. Per the germline V gene, CDR1 is SGHVS and CDR2 is FNYEAQ. The CDR3 here is CASSLGPMAETQYF. The CDR3 nucleotides are TGTGCCAGCAGCTTGGGCCCCATGGCGGAGACCCAGTACTTC. The full variable domain, its missing parts supplied by reference TRBV7-6 and TRBJ2-5, is GAGVSQSPRYKVTKRGQDVALRCDPISGHVSLYWYRQALGQGPEFLTYFNYEAQQDKSGLPNDRFSAERPEGSISTLTIQRTEQRDSAMYRCASSLGPMAETQYFGPGTRLLVL.

The chain carries TRBV27 and TRBJ2-1; TRBD2 matches at 7 bases. CDR1 MNHEY and CDR2 SMNVEV come from the germline V gene (reference sequence). The CDR3 consists of 13 residues. J lost 13 bases, V lost 5 bases, and 11 bases had no gene match. CDR3 residues: CASSISQRGRQFF. In DNA form, the CDR3 reads TGTGCCAGCAGTATCTCCCAGCGGGGTCGTCAGTTCTTC.

The chain uses TRBV19 and TRBJ1-2, with 8 positions matching TRBD1. J was trimmed by 1 base and V by 2 bases; bases with no gene match: 6. This CDR3 comprises 16 residues. In germline, CDR1 is LNHDA, CDR2 SQIVND (reference sequence). In DNA form, the CDR3 reads TGTGCCAGTAGTATACAAAGGGGACAGGTTAACTATGGCTACACCTTC. Protein: CASSIQRGQVNYGYTF.

The chain recombines TRBV5-1 with TRBJ1-1, with D perhaps matching TRBD1 (6 bases). The CDR3 is 15 amino acids. V was cut by 4 bases and J by 4 bases, with 17 bases left in between. From germline, CDR1 is SGHRS and CDR2 YFSETQ. The CDR3 DNA reads TGCGCCAGCAGCCTGGGACACCCTTCTGGCACTGAAGCTTTCTTT. Amino acid sequence: CASSLGHPSGTEAFF.

The gene calls are TRBV4-3 and TRBJ2-5, with TRBD2 matching 8 bases. The DNA end is a closer match to TRBJ2-7, so the J assignment may be wrong. CDR1 LGHNA and CDR2 YSLEER come from the germline V gene. The length of the CDR3 is 15 residues. CDR3 sequence: CASSLQTGGPYEQYF. The CDR3 DNA reads TGCGCCAGCAGCCTCCAAACGGGGGGGCCCTACGAGCAGTACTTC.

The rearrangement joins TRBV7-2 to TRBJ2-7, with TRBD2 identical over 7 bases. V trimming: 6 bases; J trimming: 0 bases; junction bases outside the gene matches: 8. The CDR3 extends over 15 amino acids. The germline gives CDR1 SGHTA, CDR2 FQGNSA. The DNA of the CDR3 is TGTGCCAGCAGGGGTCCGGGCGGGAGCTCCTACGAGCAGTACTTC. Translated, it gives CASRGPGGSSYEQYF.

The V call is TRBV27, the J call TRBJ2-7, with a weak D call TRBD1 (6 bases). The CDR3 is 16 amino acids. CDR1 is MNHEY, CDR2 SMNVEV, per germline (reference sequence). V lost 2 bases and J lost 2, with 16 bases in between. CDR3 amino acids: CASSLRVAGVPYEQYF. The CDR3 region has the DNA TGTGCCAGCAGTTTAAGGGTGGCAGGGGTACCCTACGAGCAGTACTTC.

The chain uses TRBV2 and TRBJ2-7; unclear D gene. Germline V gene lookup returns CDR1 SNHLY and CDR2 FYNNEI. The V end lost 3 bases, the J end lost 3 bases, and 6 bases lay between the germline ends. This CDR3 is built from 12 residues. CDR3 nucleotides: TGTGCCAGCAGTGAGGCAGGCTACGAGCAGTACTTC. Protein sequence: CASSEAGYEQYF. The full variable domain, in which reference TRBV2 and TRBJ2-7 provide the parts outside the CDR3, is EPEVTQTPSHQVTQMGQEVILRCVPISNHLYFYWYRQILGQKVEFLVSFYNNEISEKSEIFDDQFSVERPDGSNFTLKIRSTKLEDSAMYFCASSEAGYEQYFGPGTRLTVT.

The rearrangement joins TRBV27 to TRBJ1-1; 7 positions match TRBD1. Germline CDR1 is MNHEY and CDR2 is SMNVEV (reference sequence). The V segment lost 5 bases and the J segment 1 base; nucleotides outside the gene matches: 10. The CDR3 totals 16 residues. CDR3 bases: TGTGCCAGCAGTGGTACAGGGGAGAGATCGAACACTGAAGCTTTCTTT. Its protein is CASSGTGERSNTEAFF.

The gene calls are TRBV9 and TRBJ2-7, with 8 positions matching TRBD1. Germline V gene data show CDR1 as SGDLS and CDR2 as YYNGEE. This CDR3 has 17 residues. V lost 4 bases and J lost 4; bases outside the gene matches: 16. CDR3 DNA: TGTGCCAGCAGCACCTCGAGGACAGGGTCCCCGGGATACGAGCAGTACTTC. Encoded protein: CASSTSRTGSPGYEQYF.

The chain is built from TRBV10-3 and TRBJ2-2; D might be TRBD2 (7 bases). The CDR3 loop spans 18 amino acids. Looked up from germline, CDR1 is ENHRY and CDR2 is SYGVKD. V gave up 5 bases and J gave up 3 bases, with 22 bases separating them. The CDR3 DNA reads as TGTGCCATCAGTCCGGGGGGCAGGGGAGGATCGTACACCGGGGAGCTGTTTTTT. Its protein is CAISPGGRGGSYTGELFF.

V usage is TRBV6-5 and J usage is TRBJ1-1, with 7 bases fitting TRBD1. V was clipped by 5 bases and J by 3 bases; unmatched bases: 6. Germline CDR1 MNHEY, CDR2 SVGAGI. The CDR3 has 14 amino acids. CDR3 DNA: TGTGCCAGCAGTAGACAGGGACGGGACACTGAAGCTTTCTTT. Encoded protein: CASSRQGRDTEAFF.

The chain carries TRBV5-1 and TRBJ2-1; the match to TRBD1 covers 9 bases. CDR1 is SGHRS, CDR2 YFSETQ, per germline. The CDR3 consists of 17 residues. J was trimmed by 9 bases and V by 4 bases; bases with no gene match: 17. The CDR3 sequence is CASSPLIQGTGTGEQFF. CDR3 sequence (DNA): TGCGCCAGCAGCCCCTTGATCCAAGGGACAGGGACGGGTGAGCAGTTCTTC.

This chain joins TRBV14 and TRBJ2-7; 11 bases are shared with TRBD2. CDR1 and CDR2 (germline): SGHDN, FVKESK. The length of the CDR3 is 18 residues. V lost 4 bases, J lost 4 bases, and 15 bases stayed unmatched. CDR3 DNA: TGTGCCAGCAGCCCACTGCGATTCGGGACTAGCGGAGGGTACGAGCAGTACTTC. This codes for CASSPLRFGTSGGYEQYF.

V is TRBV6-5 and J is TRBJ2-5; weak D call: TRBD1 (5 bases). The J call could be wrong; TRBJ2-7 is a better fit for the DNA end. Germline lookup yields CDR1 MNHEY and CDR2 SVGAGI. The CDR3 is 14 amino acids. The CDR3 nucleotides are TGTGCCAGCAGCAGGGCACCAAGCTCCTACGAGCAGTACTTC. Translating it yields CASSRAPSSYEQYF.